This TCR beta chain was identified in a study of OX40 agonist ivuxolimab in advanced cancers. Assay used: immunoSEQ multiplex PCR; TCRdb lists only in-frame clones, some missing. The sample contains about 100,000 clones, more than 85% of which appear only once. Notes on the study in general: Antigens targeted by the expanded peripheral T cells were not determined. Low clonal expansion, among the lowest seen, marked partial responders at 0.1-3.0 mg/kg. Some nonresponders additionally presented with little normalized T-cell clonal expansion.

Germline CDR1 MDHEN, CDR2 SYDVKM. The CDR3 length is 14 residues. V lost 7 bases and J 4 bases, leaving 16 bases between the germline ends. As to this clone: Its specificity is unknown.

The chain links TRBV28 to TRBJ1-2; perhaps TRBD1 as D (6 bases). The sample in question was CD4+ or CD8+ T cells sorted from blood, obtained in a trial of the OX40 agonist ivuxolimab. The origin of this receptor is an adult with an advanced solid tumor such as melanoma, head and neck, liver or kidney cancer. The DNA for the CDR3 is TGTGCCAGCAACCCGGGACAAAGACTCTATGGCTACACCTTC. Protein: CASNPGQRLYGYTF.